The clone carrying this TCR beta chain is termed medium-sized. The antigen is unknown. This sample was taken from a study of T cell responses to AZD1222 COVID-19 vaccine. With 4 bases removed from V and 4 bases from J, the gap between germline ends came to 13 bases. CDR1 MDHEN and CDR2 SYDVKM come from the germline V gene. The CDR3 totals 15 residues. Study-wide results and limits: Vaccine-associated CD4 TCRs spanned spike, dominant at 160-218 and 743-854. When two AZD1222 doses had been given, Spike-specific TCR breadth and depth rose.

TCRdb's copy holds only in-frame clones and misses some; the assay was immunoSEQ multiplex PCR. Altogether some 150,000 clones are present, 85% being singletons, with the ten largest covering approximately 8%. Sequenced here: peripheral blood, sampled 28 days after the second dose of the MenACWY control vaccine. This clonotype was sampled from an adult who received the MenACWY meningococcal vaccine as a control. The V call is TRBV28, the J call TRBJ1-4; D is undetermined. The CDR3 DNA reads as TGTGCCAGCAGTTCTAACGGGAATAGTAATGAAAAACTGTTTTTT. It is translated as CASSSNGNSNEKLFF.